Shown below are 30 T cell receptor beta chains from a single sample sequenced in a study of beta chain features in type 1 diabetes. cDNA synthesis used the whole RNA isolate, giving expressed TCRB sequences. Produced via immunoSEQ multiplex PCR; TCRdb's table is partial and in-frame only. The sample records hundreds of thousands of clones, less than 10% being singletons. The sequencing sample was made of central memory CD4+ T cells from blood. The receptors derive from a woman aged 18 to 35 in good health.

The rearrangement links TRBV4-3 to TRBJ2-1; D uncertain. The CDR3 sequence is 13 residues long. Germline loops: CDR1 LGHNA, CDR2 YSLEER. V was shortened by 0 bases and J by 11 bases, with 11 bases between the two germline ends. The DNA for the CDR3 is TGCGCCAGCAGCCAAGATCGGGCTGGAAAGCAGTTCTTC. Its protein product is CASSQDRAGKQFF.

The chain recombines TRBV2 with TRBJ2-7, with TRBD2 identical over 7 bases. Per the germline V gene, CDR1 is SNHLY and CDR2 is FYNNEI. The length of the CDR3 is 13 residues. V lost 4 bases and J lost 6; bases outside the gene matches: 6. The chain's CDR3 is CASSGLRGSEQYF. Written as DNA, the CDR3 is TGTGCCAGCAGTGGACTTCGCGGGAGCGAGCAGTACTTC.

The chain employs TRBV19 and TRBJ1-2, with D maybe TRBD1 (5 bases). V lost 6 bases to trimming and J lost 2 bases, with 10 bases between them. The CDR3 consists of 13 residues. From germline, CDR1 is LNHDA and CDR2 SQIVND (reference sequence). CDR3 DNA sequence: TGTGCCAGTAGCGCGGGACGGAACTATGGCTACACCTTC. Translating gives CASSAGRNYGYTF.

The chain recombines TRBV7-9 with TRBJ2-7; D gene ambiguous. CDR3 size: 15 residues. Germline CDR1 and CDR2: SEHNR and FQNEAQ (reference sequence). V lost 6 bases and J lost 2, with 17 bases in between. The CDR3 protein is CASSSISLGTYEQYF. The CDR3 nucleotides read TGTGCCAGCAGTTCTATATCCCTTGGAACCTACGAGCAGTACTTC.

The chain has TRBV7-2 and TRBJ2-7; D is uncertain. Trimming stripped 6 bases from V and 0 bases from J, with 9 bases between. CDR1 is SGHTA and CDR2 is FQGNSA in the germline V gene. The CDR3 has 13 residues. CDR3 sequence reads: CASRSANSYEQYF. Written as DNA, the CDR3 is TGTGCCAGCAGAAGCGCAAACTCCTACGAGCAGTACTTC. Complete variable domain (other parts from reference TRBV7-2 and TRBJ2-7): GAGVSQSPSNKVTEKGKDVELRCDPISGHTALYWYRQSLGQGLEFLIYFQGNSAPDKSGLPSDRFSAERTGGSVSTLTIQRTQQEDSAVYLCASRSANSYEQYFGPGTRLTVT.

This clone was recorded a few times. The CDR3 region has the DNA TGTGCCAGCAGCTCCTACAGGGGGTTGAACACTGAAGCTTTCTTT. Amino acids: CASSSYRGLNTEAFF. The chain couples TRBV7-2 to TRBJ1-1, with TRBD1 identical over 8 bases. V was clipped by 4 bases and J by 0 bases; unmatched bases: 4. Germline loops: CDR1 SGHTA, CDR2 FQGNSA. The CDR3 loop spans 15 amino acids.

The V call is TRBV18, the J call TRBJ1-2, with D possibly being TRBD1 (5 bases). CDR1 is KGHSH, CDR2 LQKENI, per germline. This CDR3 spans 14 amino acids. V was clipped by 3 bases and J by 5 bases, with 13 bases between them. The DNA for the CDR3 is TGTGCCAGCTCACCGTCCCGGGACGGGTATGGCTACACCTTC. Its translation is CASSPSRDGYGYTF.

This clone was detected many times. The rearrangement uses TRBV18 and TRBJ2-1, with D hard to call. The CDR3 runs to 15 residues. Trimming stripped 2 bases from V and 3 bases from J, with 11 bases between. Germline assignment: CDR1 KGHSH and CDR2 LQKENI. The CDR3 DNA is TGTGCCAGCTCACCATCGGCAGGCATCTACAATGAGCAGTTCTTC. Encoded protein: CASSPSAGIYNEQFF. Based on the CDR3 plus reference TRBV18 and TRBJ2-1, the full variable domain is NAGVMQNPRHLVRRRGQEARLRCSPMKGHSHVYWYRQLPEEGLKFMVYLQKENIIDESGMPKERFSAEFPKEGPSILRIQQVVRGDSAAYFCASSPSAGIYNEQFFGPGTRLTVL.

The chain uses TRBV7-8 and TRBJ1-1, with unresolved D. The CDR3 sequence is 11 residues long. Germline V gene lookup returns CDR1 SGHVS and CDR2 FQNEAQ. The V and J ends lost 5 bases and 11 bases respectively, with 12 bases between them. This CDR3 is CASSPARAAFF. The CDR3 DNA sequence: TGTGCCAGCAGCCCCGCTAGGGCTGCTTTCTTT.

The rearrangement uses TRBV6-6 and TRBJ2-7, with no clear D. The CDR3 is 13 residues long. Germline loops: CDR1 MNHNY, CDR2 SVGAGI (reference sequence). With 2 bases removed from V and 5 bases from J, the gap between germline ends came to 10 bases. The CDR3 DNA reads TGTGCCAGCAGTTACCAGAGGACGGACGAGCAGTACTTC. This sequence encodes CASSYQRTDEQYF.

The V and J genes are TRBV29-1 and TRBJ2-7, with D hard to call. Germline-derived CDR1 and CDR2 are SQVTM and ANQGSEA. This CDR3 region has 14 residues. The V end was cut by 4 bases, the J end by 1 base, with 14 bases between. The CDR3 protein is CSVVPRDTSYEQYF. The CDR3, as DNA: TGCAGCGTTGTTCCCAGAGACACATCCTACGAGCAGTACTTC.

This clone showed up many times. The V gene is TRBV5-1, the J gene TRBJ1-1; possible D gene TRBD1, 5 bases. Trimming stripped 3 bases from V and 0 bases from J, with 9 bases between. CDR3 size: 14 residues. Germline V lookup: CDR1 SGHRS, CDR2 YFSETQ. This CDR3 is CASSSRGLNTEAFF. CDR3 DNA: TGCGCCAGCAGCTCTCGGGGCTTGAACACTGAAGCTTTCTTT. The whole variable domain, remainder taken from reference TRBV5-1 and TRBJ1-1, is KAGVTQTPRYLIKTRGQQVTLSCSPISGHRSVSWYQQTPGQGLQFLFEYFSETQRNKGNFPGRFSGRQFSNSRSEMNVSTLELGDSALYLCASSSRGLNTEAFFGQGTRLTVV.

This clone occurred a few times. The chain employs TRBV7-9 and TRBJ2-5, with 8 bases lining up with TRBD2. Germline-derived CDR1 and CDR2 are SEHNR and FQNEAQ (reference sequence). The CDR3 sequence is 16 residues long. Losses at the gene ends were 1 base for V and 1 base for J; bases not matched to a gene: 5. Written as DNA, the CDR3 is TGTGCCAGCAGCTTAGGGGCCAGCGGGGGCCAAGAGACCCAGTACTTC. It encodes CASSLGASGGQETQYF.

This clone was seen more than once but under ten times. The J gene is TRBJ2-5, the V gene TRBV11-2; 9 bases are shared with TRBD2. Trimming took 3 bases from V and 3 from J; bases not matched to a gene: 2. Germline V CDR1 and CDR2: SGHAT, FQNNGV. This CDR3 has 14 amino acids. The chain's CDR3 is CASSLASGKETQYF. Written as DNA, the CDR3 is TGTGCCAGCAGCTTGGCTAGCGGGAAAGAGACCCAGTACTTC.

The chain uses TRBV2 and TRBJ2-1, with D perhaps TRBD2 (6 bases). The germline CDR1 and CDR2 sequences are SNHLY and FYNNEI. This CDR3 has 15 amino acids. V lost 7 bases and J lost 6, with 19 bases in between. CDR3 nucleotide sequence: TGTGCCAGCACGGGGCGGGGCGGAATATTCAATGAGCAGTTCTTC. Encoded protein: CASTGRGGIFNEQFF.

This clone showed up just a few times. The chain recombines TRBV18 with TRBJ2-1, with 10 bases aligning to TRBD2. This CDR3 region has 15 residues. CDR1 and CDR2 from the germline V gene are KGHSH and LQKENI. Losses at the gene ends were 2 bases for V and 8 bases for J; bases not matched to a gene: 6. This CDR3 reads CASSPDLAGVDEQFF. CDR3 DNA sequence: TGTGCCAGCTCACCAGATCTAGCGGGAGTAGATGAGCAGTTCTTC.

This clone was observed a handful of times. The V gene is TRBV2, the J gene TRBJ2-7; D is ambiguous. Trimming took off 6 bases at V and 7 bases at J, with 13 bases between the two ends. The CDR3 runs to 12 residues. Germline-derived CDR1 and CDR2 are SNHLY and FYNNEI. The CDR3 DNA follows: TGTGCCAGCAGGTGGATGCCTCTTGAGCAGTACTTC. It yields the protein CASRWMPLEQYF.

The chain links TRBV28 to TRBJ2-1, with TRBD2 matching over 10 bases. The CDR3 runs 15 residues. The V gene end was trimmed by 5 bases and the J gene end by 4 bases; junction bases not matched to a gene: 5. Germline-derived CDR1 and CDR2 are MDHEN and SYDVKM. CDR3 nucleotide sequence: TGTGCCAGCAGTGACCTAGCGGGAGCATACAATGAGCAGTTCTTC. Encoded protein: CASSDLAGAYNEQFF.

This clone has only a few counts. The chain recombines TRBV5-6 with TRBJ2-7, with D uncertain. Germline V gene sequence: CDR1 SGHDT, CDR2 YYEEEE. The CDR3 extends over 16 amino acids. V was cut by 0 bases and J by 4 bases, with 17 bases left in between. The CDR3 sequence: CASSLGTEGIRYEQYF. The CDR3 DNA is TGTGCCAGCAGCTTGGGCACAGAAGGGATAAGGTACGAGCAGTACTTC.

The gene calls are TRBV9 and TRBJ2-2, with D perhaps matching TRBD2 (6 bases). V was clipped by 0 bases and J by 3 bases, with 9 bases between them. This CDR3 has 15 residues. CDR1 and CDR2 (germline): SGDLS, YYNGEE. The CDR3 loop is CASSVDREYTGELFF. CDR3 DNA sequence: TGTGCCAGCAGCGTAGATCGGGAGTACACCGGGGAGCTGTTTTTT.

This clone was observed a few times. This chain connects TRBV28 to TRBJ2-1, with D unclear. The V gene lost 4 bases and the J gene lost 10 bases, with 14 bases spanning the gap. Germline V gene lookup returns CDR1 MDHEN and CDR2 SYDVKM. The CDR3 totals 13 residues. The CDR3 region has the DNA TGTGCCAGCAGTTGGGCCCGCGAACGCGAGCAGTTCTTC. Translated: CASSWAREREQFF.

The CDR3 sequence: CASTLTGTGYDEQYF. The CDR3 DNA reads as TGCGCCAGCACACTAACCGGGACAGGTTATGACGAGCAGTACTTC. This chain connects TRBV5-1 to TRBJ2-7, with 8 positions matching TRBD1. The CDR3 runs to 15 residues. CDR1 SGHRS and CDR2 YFSETQ come from the germline V gene. V was pared by 6 bases and J by 5 bases, with 13 bases of the junction left unmatched.

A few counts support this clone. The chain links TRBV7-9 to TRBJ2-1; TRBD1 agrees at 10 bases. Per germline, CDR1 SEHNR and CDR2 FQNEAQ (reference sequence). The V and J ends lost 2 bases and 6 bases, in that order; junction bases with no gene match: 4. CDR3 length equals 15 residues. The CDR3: CASSLYGTGVNEQFF. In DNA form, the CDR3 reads TGTGCCAGCAGCTTATACGGGACAGGGGTCAATGAGCAGTTCTTC.

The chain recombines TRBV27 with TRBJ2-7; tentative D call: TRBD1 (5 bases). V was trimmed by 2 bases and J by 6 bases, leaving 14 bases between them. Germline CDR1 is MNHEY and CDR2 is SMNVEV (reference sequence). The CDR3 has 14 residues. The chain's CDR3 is CASSLRGTLSEQYF. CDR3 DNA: TGTGCCAGCAGTTTAAGGGGAACGTTGAGCGAGCAGTACTTC.

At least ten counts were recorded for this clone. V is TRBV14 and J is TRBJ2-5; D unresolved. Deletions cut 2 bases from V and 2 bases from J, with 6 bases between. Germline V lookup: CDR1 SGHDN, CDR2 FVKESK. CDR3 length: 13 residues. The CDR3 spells CASSQLGQETQYF. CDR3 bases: TGTGCCAGCAGCCAATTAGGGCAAGAGACCCAGTACTTC.

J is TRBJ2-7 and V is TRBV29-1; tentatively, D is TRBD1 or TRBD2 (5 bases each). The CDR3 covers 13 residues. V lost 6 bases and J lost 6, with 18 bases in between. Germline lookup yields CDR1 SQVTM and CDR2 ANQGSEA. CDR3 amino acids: CSVTRDRLSEQYF. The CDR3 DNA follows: TGCAGCGTAACCCGGGACCGTCTATCCGAGCAGTACTTC.

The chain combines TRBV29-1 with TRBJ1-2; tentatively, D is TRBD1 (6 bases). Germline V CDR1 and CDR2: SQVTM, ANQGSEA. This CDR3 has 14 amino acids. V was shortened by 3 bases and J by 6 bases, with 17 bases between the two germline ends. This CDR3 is CSVDRGAHEDGYTF. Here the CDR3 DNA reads TGCAGCGTTGATAGGGGGGCCCATGAGGATGGCTACACCTTC.

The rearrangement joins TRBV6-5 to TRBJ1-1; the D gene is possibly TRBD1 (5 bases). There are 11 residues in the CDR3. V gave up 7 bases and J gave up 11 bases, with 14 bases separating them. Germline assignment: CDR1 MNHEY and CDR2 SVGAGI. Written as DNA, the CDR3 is TGTGCCAGCACCCAAGGGGTGGATGCTTTCTTT. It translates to CASTQGVDAFF.

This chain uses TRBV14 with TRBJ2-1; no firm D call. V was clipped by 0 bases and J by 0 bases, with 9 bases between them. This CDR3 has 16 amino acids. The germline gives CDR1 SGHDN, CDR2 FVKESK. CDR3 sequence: CASSQERVSSYNEQFF. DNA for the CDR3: TGTGCCAGCAGCCAAGAAAGGGTTTCCTCCTACAATGAGCAGTTCTTC.

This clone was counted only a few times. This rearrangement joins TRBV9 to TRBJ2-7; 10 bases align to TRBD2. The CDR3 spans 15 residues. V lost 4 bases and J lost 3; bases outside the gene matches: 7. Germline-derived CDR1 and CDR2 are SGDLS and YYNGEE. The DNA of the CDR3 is TGTGCCAGCAGCCGCTCCGGGACTAGCGTCTACGAGCAGTACTTC. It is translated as CASSRSGTSVYEQYF.